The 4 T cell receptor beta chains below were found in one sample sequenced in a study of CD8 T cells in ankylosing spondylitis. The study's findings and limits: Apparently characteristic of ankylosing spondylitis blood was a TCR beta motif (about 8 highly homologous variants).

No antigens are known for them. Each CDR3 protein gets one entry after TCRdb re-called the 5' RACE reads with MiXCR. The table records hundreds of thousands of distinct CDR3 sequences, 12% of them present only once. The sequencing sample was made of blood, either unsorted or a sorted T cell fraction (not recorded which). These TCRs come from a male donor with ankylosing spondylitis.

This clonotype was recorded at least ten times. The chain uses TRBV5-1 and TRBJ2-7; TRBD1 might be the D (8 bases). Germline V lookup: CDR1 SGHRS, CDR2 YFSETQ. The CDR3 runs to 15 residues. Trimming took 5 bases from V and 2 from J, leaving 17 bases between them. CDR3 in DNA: TGCGCCAGCAGTCCACAGGGGGGGAAGACCTACGAGCAGTACTTC. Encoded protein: CASSPQGGKTYEQYF.

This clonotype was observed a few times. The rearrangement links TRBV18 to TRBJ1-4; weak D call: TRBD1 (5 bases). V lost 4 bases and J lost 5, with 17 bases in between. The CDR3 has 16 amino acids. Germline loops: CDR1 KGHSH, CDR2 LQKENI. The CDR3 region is CASSRITGTENEKLFF. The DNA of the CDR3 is TGTGCCAGCTCACGTATTACCGGGACCGAAAATGAAAAACTGTTTTTT.

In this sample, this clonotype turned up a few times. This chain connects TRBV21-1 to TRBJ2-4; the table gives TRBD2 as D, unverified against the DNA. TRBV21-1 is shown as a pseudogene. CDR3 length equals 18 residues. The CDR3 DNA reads TGTGCCAGCAGCACAAAGAGGGGACTAGCGGGAGCCAAAAACATTCAGTACTTC. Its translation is CASSTKRGLAGAKNIQYF.

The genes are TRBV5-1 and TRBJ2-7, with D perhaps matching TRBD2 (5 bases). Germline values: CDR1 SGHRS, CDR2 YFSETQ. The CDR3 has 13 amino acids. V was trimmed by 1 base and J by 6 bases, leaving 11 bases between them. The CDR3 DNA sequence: TGCGCCAGCAGCTTGAGCTTCGAGGGCGAGCAGTACTTC. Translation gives CASSLSFEGEQYF.